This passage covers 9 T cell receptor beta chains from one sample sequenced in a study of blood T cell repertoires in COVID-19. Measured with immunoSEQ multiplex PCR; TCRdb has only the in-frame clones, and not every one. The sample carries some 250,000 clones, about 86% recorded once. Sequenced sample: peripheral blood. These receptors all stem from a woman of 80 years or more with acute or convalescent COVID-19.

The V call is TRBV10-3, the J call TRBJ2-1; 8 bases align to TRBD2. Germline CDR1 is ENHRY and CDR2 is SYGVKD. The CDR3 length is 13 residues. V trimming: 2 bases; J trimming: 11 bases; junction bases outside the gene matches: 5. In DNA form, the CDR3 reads TGTGCCATCAGTGAGCGGGGGGGGCTCCAGCAGTTCTTC. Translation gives CAISERGGLQQFF.

The CDR3 nucleotides read TGTGCCAGCAGCCAAGGGACACGAGGAGGCTACACCTTC. This sequence encodes CASSQGTRGGYTF. The genes are TRBV3-1 (or the pseudogene TRBV3-2) and TRBJ1-2, with D possibly matching TRBD1 (5 bases). This CDR3 is built from 13 residues. From germline, CDR1 is LGHDT and CDR2 YNNKEL (reference sequence). Trimming stripped 1 base from V and 8 bases from J, with 11 bases between.

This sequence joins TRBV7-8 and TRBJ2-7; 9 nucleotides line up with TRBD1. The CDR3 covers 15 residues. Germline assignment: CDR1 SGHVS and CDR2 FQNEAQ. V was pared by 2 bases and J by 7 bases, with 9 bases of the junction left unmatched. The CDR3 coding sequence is TGTGCCAGCAGCTTATTGACAGGGGGGATCAGTGAGCAGTACTTC. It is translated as CASSLLTGGISEQYF.

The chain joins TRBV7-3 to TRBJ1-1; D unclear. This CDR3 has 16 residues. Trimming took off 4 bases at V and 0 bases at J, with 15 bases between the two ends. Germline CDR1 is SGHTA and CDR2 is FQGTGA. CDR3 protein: CASSYREGLMNTEAFF. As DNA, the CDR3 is TGTGCCAGCAGCTATCGTGAGGGCCTTATGAACACTGAAGCTTTCTTT.

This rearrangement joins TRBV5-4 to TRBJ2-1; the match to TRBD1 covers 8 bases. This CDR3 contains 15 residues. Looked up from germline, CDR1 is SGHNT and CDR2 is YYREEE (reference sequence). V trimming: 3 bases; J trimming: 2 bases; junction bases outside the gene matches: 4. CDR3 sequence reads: CASSSDRGTYNEQFF. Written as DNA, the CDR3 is TGTGCCAGCAGCTCCGACAGGGGCACCTACAATGAGCAGTTCTTC. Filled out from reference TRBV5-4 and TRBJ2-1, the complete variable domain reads ETGVTQSPTHLIKTRGQQVTLRCSSQSGHNTVSWYQQALGQGPQFIFQYYREEENGRGNFPPRFSGLQFPNYSSELNVNALELDDSALYLCASSSDRGTYNEQFFGPGTRLTVL.

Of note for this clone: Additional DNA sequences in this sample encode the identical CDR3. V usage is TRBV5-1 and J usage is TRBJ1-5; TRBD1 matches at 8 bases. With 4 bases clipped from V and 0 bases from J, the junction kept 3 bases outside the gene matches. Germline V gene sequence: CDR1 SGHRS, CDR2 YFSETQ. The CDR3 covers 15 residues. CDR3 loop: CASSLDRGSNQPQHF. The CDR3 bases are TGCGCCAGCAGCCTCGACAGGGGTAGCAATCAGCCCCAGCATTTT.

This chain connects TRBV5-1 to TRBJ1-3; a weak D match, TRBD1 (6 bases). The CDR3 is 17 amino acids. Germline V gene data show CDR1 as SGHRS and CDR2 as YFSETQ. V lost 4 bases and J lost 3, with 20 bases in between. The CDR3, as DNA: TGCGCCAGCAGCGACCCCCGCGGGGGGCCAAGTGGAAACACCATATATTTT. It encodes CASSDPRGGPSGNTIYF.

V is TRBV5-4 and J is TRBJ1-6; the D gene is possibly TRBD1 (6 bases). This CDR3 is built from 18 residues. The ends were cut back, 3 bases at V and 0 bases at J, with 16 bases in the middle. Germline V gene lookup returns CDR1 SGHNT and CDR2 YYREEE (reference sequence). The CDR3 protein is CASSSIRGKSSYNSPLHF. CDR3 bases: TGTGCCAGCAGCTCGATCAGGGGAAAAAGCTCCTATAATTCACCCCTCCACTTT.

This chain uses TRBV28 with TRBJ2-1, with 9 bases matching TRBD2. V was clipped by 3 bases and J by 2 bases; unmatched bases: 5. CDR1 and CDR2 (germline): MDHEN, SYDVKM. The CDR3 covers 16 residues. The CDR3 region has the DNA TGTGCCAGCAGTTTGAGGCGGGGGGGCCCCTACAATGAGCAGTTCTTC. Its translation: CASSLRRGGPYNEQFF. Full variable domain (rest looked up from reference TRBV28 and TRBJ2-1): DVKVTQSSRYLVKRTGEKVFLECVQDMDHENMFWYRQDPGLGLRLIYFSYDVKMKEKGDIPEGYSVSREKKERFSLILESASTNQTSMYLCASSLRRGGPYNEQFFGPGTRLTVL.